Sequencing of this T cell receptor (beta chain) was carried out in a study of shared clonotypes between healthy human individuals. Points from the study as a whole: The sole specimen, blood, was sampled, and tissue repertoires likely differ.

As for this clone: Its antigen is as yet unknown.

Some clones are missing from TCRdb's copy, which holds only in-frame ones; the method was immunoSEQ multiplex PCR. Among 400,000 to 500,000 clones listed, about 79% were seen once. Trimming pared 3 bases from V and 0 bases from J, leaving 9 bases between. The length of the CDR3 is 14 residues. Germline values: CDR1 SNHLY, CDR2 FYNNEI. The specimen was PBMCs. This chain uses TRBV2 with TRBJ2-7; the D is unclear. This clonotype originated in a woman aged 40 to 50 in good health. Some clones in this sample may be carry-over from other donors' samples. The CDR3 loop reads CASSDRLDSYEQYF. The DNA of the CDR3 is TGTGCCAGCAGTGACAGGCTTGACTCCTACGAGCAGTACTTC.